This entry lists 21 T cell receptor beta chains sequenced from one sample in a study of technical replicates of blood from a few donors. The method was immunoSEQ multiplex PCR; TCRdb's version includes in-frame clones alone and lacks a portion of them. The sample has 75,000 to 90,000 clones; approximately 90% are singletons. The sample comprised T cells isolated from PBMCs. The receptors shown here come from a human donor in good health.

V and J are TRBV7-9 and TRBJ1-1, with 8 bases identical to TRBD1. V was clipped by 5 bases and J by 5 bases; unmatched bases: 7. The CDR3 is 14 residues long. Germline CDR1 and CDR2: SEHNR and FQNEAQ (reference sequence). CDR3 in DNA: TGTGCCAGCAGCCACGGGACAGGAAAAACTGAAGCTTTCTTT. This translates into CASSHGTGKTEAFF. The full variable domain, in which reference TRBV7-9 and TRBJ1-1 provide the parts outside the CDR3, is DTGVSQNPRHKITKRGQNVTFRCDPISEHNRLYWYRQTLGQGPEFLTYFQNEAQLEKSRLLSDRFSAERPKGSFSTLEIQRTEQGDSAMYLCASSHGTGKTEAFFGQGTRLTVV.

CDR3 region: CAISAGIGKRDGRINQPQHF. CDR3 nucleotide sequence: TGTGCCATCAGTGCAGGGATAGGAAAACGCGACGGGCGGATCAATCAGCCCCAGCATTTT. The rearrangement joins TRBV10-3 to TRBJ1-5; D is perhaps TRBD1 (5 bases). This CDR3 is built from 20 residues. Germline V gives CDR1 ENHRY, CDR2 SYGVKD. Deletions cut 4 bases from V and 3 bases from J, with 28 bases between.

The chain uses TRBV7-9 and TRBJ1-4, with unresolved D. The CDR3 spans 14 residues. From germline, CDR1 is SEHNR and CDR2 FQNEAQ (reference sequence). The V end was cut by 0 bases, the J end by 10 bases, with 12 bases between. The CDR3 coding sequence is TGTGCCAGCAGCTTAGCGAGTACTTTTGGAAAACTGTTTTTT. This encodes CASSLASTFGKLFF.

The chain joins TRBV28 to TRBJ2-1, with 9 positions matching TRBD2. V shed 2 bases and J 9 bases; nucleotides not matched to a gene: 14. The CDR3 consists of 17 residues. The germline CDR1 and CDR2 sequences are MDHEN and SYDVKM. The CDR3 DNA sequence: TGTGCCAGCAGTTTAACCGCTGGGGCGGGGGGGGTGATTGAGCAGTTCTTC. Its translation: CASSLTAGAGGVIEQFF.

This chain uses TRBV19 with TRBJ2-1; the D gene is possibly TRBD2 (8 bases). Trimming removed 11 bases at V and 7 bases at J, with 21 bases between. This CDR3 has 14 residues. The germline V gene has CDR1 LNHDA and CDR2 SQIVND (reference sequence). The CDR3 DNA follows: TGTGCCTCAGAGGGGGCAGCGGGGGAGAATGAGCAGTTCTTC. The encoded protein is CASEGAAGENEQFF.

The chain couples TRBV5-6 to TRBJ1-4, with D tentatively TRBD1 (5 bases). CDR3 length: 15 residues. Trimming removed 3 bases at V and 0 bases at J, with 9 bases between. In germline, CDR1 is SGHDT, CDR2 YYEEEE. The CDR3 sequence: CASSSLTATNEKLFF. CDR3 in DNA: TGTGCCAGCAGCTCCCTGACAGCAACTAATGAAAAACTGTTTTTT. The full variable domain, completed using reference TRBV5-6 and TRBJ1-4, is DAGVTQSPTHLIKTRGQQVTLRCSPKSGHDTVSWYQQALGQGPQFIFQYYEEEERQRGNFPDRFSGHQFPNYSSELNVNALLLGDSALYLCASSSLTATNEKLFFGSGTQLSVL.

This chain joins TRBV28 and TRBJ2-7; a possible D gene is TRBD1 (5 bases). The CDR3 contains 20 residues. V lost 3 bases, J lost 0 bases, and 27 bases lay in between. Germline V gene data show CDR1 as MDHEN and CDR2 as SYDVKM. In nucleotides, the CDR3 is TGTGCCAGCAGTTTTCAGGGATTGATTTTCGGACCCGAAAGCTCCTACGAGCAGTACTTC. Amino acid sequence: CASSFQGLIFGPESSYEQYF.

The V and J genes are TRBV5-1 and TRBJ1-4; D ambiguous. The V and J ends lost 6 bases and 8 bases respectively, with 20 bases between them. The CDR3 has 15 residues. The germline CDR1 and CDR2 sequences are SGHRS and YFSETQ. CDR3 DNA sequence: TGCGCCAGCACCGCAGGACGCCAAAGAGGGGAAAAACTGTTTTTT. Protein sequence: CASTAGRQRGEKLFF.

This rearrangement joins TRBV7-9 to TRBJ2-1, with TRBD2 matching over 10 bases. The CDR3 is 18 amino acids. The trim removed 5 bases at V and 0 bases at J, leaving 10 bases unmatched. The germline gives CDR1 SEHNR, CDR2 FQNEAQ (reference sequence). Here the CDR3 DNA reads TGTGCCAGCAGCCTTCTAGCGGGAGTAATAGGCTCCTACAATGAGCAGTTCTTC. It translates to CASSLLAGVIGSYNEQFF.

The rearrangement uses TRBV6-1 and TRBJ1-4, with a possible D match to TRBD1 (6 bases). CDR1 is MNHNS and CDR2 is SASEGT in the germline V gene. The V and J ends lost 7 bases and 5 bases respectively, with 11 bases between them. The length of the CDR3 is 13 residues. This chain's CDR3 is CASTRGPNEKLFF. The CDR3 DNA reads TGTGCCAGCACGCGGGGGCCCAATGAAAAACTGTTTTTT.

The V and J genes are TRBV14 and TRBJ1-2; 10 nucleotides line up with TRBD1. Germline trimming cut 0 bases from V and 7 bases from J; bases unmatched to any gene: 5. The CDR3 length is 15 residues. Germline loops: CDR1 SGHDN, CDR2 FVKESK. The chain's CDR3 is CASSQDGGQGFGYTF. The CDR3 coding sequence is TGTGCCAGCAGCCAAGATGGGGGACAGGGGTTTGGCTACACCTTC.

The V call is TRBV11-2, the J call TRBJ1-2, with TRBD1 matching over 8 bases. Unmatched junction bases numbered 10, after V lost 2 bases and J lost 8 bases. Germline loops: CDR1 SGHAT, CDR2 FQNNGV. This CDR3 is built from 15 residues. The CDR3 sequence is CASSLSGQGAPGYTF. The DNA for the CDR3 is TGTGCCAGCAGCTTATCGGGCCAGGGGGCGCCGGGCTACACCTTC.

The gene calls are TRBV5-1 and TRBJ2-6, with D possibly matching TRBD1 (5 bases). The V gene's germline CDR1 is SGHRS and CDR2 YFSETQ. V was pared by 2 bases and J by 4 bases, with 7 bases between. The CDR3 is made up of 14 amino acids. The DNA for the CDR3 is TGCGCCAGCAGCTTAGGGGTCGGGGCCAACGTCCTGACTTTC. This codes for CASSLGVGANVLTF. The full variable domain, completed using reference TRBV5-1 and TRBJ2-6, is KAGVTQTPRYLIKTRGQQVTLSCSPISGHRSVSWYQQTPGQGLQFLFEYFSETQRNKGNFPGRFSGRQFSNSRSEMNVSTLELGDSALYLCASSLGVGANVLTFGAGSRLTVL.

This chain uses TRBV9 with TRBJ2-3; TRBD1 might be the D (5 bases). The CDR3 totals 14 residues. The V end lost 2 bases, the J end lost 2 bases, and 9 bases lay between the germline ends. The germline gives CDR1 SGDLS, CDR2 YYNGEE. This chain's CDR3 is CASSVEGATDTQYF. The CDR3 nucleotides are TGTGCCAGCAGCGTTGAAGGGGCCACAGATACGCAGTATTTT.

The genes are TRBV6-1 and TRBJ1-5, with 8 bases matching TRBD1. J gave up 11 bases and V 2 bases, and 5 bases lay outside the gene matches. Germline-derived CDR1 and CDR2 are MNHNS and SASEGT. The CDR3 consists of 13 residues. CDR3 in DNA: TGTGCCAGCAGTGAACAGGACAGGGTAGCCCAGCATTTT. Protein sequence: CASSEQDRVAQHF.

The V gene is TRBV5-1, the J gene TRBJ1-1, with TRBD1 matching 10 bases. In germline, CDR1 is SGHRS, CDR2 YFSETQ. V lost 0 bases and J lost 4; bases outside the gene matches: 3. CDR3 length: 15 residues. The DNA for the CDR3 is TGCGCCAGCAGCTTGGGGGGACAGGGGAGCACTGAAGCTTTCTTT. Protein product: CASSLGGQGSTEAFF.

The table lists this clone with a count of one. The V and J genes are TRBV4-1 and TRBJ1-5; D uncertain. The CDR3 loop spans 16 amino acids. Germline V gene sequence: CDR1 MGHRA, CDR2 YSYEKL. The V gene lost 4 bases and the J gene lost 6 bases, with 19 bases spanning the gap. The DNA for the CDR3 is TGCGCCAGCAGCCTTTTGCCCGACCAGTCAGGTCAGCCCCAGCATTTT. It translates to CASSLLPDQSGQPQHF.

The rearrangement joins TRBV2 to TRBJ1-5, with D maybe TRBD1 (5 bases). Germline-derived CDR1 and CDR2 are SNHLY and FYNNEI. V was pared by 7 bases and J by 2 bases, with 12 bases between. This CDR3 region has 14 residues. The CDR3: CASNSGGGNQPQHF. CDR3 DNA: TGTGCCAGCAATTCGGGGGGAGGCAATCAGCCCCAGCATTTT.

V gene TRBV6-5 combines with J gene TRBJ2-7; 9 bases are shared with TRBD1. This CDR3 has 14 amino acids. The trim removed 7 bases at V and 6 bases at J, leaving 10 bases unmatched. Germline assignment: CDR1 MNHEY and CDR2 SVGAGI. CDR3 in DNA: TGTGCCAGCACGCCCGGGGGGACAGGGAGCGAGCAGTACTTC. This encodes CASTPGGTGSEQYF.

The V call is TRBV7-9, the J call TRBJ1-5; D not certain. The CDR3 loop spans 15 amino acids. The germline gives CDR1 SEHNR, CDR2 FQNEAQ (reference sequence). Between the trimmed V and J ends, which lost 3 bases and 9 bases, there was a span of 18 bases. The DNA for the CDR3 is TGTGCCAGCAGCTTTTCCCAAAACTCCACGTGGCCCCAGCATTTT. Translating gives CASSFSQNSTWPQHF.

CDR3 sequence (DNA): TGTGCCACCAGCGATCGAGGGAGGCCCTACAATGAGCAGTTCTTC. Residues: CATSDRGRPYNEQFF. The chain has TRBV15 and TRBJ2-1, with D perhaps matching TRBD2 (6 bases). The CDR3 spans 15 residues. Germline V lookup: CDR1 LNHNV, CDR2 YYDKDF (reference sequence). With 5 bases removed from V and 2 bases from J, the gap between germline ends came to 13 bases.